This paragraph covers one T cell receptor (beta chain) sequence. Profiling relied on immunoSEQ multiplex PCR, and the TCRdb table lists in-frame clones only, not all of them. In the table there are approximately 100,000 clones, about 90% of which are singletons. The data derive from a study of control samples from healthy donors and cancer patients. Germline values: CDR1 SGHTA, CDR2 FQGTGA. The CDR3 is 14 amino acids. V was pared by 2 bases and J by 4 bases, with 10 bases between. This rearrangement joins TRBV7-3 to TRBJ2-3; D ambiguous. Sequenced sample: blood. This receptor was obtained from a man aged 30 to 39 in good health. CDR3 region: CASSLGLLPDTQYF. CDR3 in DNA: TGTGCCAGCAGCTTAGGTTTGCTCCCAGATACGCAGTATTTT.